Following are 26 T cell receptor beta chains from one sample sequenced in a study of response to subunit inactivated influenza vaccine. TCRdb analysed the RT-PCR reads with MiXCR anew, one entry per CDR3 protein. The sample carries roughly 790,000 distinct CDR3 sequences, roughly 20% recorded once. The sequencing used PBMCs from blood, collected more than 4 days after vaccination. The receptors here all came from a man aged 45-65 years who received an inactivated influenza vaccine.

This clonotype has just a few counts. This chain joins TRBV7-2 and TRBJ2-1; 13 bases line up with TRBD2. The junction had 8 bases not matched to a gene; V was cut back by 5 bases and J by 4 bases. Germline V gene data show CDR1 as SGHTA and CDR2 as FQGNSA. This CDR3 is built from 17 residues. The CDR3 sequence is CASSNFPTSGGYNEQFF. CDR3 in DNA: TGTGCCAGCAGCAACTTCCCGACTAGCGGGGGGTACAATGAGCAGTTCTTC.

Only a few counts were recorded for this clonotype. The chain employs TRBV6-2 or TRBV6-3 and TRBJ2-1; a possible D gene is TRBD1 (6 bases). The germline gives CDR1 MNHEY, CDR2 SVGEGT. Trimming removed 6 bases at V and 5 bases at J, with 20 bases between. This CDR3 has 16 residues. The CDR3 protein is CASRANRAGFNNEQFF. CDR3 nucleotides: TGTGCCAGCAGGGCGAACAGGGCGGGTTTTAACAATGAGCAGTTCTTC.

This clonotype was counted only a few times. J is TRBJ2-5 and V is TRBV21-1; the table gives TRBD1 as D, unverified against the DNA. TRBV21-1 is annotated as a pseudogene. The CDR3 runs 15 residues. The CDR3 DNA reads TGTGCCAGCACCCTCGGACAGGGAGCATTGGAGACCCAGTACTTC. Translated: CASTLGQGALETQYF.

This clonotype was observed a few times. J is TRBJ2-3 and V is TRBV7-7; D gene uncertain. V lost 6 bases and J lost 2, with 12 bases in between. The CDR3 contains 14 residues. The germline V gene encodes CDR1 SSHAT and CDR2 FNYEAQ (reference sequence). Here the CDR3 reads CASSRSRVTDTQYF. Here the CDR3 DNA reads TGTGCCAGCAGTAGAAGTCGAGTCACAGATACGCAGTATTTT.

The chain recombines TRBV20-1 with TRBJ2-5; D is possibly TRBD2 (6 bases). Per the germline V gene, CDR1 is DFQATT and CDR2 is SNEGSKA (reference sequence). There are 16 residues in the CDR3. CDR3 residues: CCARMLGGTKEETQYF. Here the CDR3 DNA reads TGCTGCGCTAGAATGTTGGGCGGGACCAAGGAAGAGACCCAGTACTTC.

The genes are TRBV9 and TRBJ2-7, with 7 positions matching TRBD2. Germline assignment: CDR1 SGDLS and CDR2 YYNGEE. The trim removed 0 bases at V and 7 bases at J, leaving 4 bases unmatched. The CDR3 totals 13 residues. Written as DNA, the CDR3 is TGTGCCAGCAGCGTAGCCGGGGGGATTGAGCAGTACTTC. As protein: CASSVAGGIEQYF.

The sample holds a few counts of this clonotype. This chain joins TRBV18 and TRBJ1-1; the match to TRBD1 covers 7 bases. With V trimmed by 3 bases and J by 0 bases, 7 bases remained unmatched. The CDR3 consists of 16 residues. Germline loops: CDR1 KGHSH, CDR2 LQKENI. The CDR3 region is CASSPGAQGVNTEAFF. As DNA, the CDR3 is TGTGCCAGCTCACCCGGTGCCCAGGGGGTGAACACTGAAGCTTTCTTT.

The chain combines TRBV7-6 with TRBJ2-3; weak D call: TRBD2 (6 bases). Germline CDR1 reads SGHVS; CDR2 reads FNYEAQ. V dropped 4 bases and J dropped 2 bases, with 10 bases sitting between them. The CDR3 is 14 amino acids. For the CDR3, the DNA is TGTGCCAGCAGCTCGTGGACTATCACAGATACGCAGTATTTT. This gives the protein CASSSWTITDTQYF.

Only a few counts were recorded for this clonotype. The CDR3 sequence: CASSPSLVSNEQFF. The DNA of the CDR3 is TGTGCCAGCAGCCCATCACTAGTGAGCAATGAGCAGTTCTTC. The chain carries TRBV7-9 and TRBJ2-1, with D possibly TRBD2 on 5 matching bases. This CDR3 has 14 residues. Trimming cost V 5 bases and J 6 bases, with 14 bases left between them. Germline V gene lookup returns CDR1 SEHNR and CDR2 FQNEAQ (reference sequence).

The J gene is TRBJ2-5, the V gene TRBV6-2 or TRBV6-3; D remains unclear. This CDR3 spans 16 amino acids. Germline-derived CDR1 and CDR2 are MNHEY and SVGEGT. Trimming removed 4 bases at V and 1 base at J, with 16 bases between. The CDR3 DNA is TGTGCCAGCAGTTTACTCCAACAGCTACTCCAAGAGACCCAGTACTTC. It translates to CASSLLQQLLQETQYF.

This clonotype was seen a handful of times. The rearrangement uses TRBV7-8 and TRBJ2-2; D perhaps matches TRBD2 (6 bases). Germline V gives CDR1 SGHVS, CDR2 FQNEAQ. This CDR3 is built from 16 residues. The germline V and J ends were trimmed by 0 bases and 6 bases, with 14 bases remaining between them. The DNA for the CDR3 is TGTGCCAGCAGCTTAGCGTGGGTCGGGAGTGCCGGGGAGCTGTTTTTT. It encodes CASSLAWVGSAGELFF.

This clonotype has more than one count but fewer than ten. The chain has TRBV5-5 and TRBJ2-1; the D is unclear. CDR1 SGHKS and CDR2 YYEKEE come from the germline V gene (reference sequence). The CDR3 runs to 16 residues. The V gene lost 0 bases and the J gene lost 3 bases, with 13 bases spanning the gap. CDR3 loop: CASSLGAGRNYNEQFF. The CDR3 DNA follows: TGTGCCAGCAGCTTGGGGGCTGGACGGAACTACAATGAGCAGTTCTTC.

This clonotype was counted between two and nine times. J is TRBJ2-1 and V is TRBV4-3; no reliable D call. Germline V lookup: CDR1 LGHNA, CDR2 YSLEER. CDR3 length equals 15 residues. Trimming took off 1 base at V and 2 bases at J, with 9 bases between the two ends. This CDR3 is CASSQGQATYNEQFF. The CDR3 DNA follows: TGCGCCAGCAGCCAAGGACAAGCAACCTACAATGAGCAGTTCTTC.

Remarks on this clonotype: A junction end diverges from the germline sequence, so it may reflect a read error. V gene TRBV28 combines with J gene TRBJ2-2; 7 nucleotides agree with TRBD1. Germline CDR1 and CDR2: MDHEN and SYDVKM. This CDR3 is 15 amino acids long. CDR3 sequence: CASRLSGGNTGELFF. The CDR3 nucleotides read TGTGCCAGCAGGTTATCAGGGGGGAACACCGGGGAGCTGTTTTTT.

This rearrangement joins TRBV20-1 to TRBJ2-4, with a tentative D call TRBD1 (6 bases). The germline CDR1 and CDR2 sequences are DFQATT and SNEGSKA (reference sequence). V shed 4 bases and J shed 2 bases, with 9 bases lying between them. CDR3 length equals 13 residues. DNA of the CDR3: TGCAGTGCTAAACAGGGAACCAAAAACATTCAGTACTTC. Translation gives CSAKQGTKNIQYF.

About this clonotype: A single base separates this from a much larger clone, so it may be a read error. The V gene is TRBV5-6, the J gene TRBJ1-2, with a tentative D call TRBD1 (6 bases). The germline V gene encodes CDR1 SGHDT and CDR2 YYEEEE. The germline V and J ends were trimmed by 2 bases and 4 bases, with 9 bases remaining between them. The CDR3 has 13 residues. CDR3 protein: CASSLGQTYGYTF. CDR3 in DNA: TGTGCCAGCAGCTTAGGACAGACCTATGGCTACACCTTC.

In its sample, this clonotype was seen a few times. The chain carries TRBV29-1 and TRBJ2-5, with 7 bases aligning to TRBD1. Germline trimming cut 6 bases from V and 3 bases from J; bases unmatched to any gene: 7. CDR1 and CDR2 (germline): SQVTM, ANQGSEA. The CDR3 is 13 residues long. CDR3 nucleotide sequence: TGCAGCGTAAGGGGGCGCCGGGAAGAGACCCAGTACTTC. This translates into CSVRGRREETQYF.

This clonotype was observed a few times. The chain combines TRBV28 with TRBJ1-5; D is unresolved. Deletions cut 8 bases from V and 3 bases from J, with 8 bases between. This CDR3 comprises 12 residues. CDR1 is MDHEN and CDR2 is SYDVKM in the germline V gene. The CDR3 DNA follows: TGTGCCAGCCGCAGTAACAATCAGCCCCAGCATTTT. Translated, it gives CASRSNNQPQHF.

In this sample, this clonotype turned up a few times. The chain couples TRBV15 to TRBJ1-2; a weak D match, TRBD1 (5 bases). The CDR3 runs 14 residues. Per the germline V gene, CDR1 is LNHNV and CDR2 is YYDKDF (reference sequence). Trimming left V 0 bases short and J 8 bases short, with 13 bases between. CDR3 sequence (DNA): TGTGCCACCAGCAGAGATTATAGGGGAGTAGGCTACACCTTC. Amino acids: CATSRDYRGVGYTF. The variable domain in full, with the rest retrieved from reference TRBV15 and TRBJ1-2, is DAMVIQNPRYQVTQFGKPVTLSCSQTLNHNVMYWYQQKSSQAPKLLFHYYDKDFNNEADTPDNFQSRRPNTSFCFLDIRSPGLGDTAMYLCATSRDYRGVGYTFGSGTRLTVV.

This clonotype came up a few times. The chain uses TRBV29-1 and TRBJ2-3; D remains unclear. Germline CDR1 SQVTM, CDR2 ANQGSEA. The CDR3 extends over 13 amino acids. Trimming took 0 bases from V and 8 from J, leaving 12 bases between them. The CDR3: CSVEETRRSTQYF. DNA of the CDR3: TGCAGCGTTGAAGAGACGCGGAGAAGTACGCAGTATTTT.

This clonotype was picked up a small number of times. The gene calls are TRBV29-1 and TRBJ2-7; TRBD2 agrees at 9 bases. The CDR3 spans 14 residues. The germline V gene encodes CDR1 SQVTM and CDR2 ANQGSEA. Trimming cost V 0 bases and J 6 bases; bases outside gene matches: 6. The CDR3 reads CSVEDGGLASEQYF. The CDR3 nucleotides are TGCAGCGTTGAAGACGGGGGACTAGCCTCCGAGCAGTACTTC.

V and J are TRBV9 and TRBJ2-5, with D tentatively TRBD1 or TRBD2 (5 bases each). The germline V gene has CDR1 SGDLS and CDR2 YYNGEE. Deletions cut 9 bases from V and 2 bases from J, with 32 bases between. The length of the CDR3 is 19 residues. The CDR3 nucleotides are TGTGCCACTTACGGAGGACACCCGGCCGGGGCTAAAACACAAGAGACCCAGTACTTC. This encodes CATYGGHPAGAKTQETQYF.

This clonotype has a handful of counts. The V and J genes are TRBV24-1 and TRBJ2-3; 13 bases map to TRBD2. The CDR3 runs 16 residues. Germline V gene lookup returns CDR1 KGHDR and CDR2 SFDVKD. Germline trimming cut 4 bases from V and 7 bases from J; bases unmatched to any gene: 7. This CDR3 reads CATSEWTSGGINTQYF. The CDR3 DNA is TGTGCCACCAGTGAATGGACTAGCGGGGGAATTAATACGCAGTATTTT.

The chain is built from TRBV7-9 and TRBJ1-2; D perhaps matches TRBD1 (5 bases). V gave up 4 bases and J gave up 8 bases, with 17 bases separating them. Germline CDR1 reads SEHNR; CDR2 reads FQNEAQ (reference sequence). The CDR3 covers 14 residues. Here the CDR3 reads CASSWSGPGRGYTF. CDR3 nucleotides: TGTGCCAGCAGCTGGTCCGGGCCAGGGAGAGGCTACACCTTC.

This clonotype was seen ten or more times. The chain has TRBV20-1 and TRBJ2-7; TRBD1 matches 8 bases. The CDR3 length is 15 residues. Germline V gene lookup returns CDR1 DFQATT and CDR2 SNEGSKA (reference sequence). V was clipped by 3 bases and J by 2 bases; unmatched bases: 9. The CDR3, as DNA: TGCAGTGCTAGTCATCCCGGGACAGGCGCCTACGAGCAGTACTTC. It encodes CSASHPGTGAYEQYF.

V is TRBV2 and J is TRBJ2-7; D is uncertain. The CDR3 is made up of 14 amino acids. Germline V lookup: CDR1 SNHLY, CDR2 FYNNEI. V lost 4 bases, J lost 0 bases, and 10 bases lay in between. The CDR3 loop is CASSAVLFSYEQYF. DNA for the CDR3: TGTGCCAGCAGTGCGGTGCTCTTCTCCTACGAGCAGTACTTC.